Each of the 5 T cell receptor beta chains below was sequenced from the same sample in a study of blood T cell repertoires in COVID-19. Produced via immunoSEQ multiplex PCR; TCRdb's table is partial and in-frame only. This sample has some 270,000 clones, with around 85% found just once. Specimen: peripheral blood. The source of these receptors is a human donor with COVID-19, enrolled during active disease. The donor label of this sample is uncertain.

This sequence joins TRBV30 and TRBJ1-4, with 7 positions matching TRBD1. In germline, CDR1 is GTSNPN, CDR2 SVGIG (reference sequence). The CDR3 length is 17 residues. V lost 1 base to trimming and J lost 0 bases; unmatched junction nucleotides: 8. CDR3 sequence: CAWSEPGQRATNEKLFF. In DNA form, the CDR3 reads TGTGCCTGGAGTGAGCCGGGACAGAGAGCAACTAATGAAAAACTGTTTTTT.

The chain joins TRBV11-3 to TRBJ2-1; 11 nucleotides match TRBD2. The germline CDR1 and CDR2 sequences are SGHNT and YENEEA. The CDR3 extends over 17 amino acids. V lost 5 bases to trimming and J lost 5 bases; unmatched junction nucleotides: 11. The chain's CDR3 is CASSPRLAGLRNNEQFF. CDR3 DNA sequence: TGTGCCAGCAGCCCCCGACTAGCGGGATTGAGAAACAATGAGCAGTTCTTC.

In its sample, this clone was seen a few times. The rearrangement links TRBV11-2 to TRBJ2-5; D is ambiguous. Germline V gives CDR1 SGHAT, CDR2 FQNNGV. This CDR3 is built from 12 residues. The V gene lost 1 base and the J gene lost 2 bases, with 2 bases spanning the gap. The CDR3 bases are TGTGCCAGCAGCTTAGCGCAAGAGACCCAGTACTTC. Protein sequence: CASSLAQETQYF.

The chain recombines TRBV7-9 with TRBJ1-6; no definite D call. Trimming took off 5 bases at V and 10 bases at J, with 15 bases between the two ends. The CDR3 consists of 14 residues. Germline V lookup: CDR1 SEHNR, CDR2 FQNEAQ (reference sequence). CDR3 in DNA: TGTGCCAGCAGCCCCCCACAGCGGGTATCACCCCTCCACTTT. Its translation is CASSPPQRVSPLHF.

CDR3: CAISDTTILQGSYGYTF. CDR3 coding DNA: TGTGCCATCAGCGATACTACGATTTTACAGGGCTCCTATGGCTACACCTTC. The chain links TRBV10-3 to TRBJ1-2; possibly TRBD1 for D (6 bases). The V gene lost 6 bases and the J gene lost 4 bases, with 24 bases spanning the gap. Per the germline V gene, CDR1 is ENHRY and CDR2 is SYGVKD. CDR3 size: 17 residues.